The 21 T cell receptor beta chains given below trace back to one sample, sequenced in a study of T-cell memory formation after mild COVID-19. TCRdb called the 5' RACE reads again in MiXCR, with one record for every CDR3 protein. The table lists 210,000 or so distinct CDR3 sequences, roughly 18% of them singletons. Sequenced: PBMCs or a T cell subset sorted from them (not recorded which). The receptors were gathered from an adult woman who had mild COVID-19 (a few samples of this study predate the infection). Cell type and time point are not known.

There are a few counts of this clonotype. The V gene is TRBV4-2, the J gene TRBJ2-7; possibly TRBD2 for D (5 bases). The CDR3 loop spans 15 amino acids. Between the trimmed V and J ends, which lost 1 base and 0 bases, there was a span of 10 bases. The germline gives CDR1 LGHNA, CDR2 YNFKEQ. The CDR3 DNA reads TGTGCCAGCAGCCAAGGCGGGCTGAGCTCCTACGAGCAGTACTTC. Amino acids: CASSQGGLSSYEQYF.

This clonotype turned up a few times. The CDR3 is CASSGETGNTIYF. The CDR3 nucleotides are TGTGCCAGCAGTGGGGAGACTGGAAACACCATATATTTT. The chain recombines TRBV6-1 with TRBJ1-3; D is undetermined. Germline V lookup: CDR1 MNHNS, CDR2 SASEGT. The CDR3 runs to 13 residues. Trimming shortened V by 4 bases and J by 2 bases, and 6 bases separated the two germline ends.

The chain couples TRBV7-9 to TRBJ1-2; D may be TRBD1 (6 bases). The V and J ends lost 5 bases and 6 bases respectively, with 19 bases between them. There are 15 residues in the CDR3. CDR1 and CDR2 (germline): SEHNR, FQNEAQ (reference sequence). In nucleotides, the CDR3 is TGTGCCAGCAGCGCCGCGACAGGATGGGTTGATGGCTACACCTTC. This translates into CASSAATGWVDGYTF.

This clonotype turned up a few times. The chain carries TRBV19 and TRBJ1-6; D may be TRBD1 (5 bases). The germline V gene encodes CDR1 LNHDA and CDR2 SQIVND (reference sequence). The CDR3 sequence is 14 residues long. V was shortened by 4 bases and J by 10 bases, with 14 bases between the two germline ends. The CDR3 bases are TGTGCCAGTAGTAGGGACGGCCTATGGTCACCCCTCCACTTT. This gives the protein CASSRDGLWSPLHF.

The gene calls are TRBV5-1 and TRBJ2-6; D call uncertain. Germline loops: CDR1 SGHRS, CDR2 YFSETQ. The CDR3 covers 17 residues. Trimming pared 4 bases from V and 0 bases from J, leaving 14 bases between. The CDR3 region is CASSPDGTSSGANVLTF. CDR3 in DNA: TGCGCCAGCAGCCCGGATGGTACAAGCTCTGGGGCCAACGTCCTGACTTTC.

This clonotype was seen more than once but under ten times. CDR3 coding DNA: TGTGCCAGCTCACCGGGGTTACAGGAGACTGAAGCTTTCTTT. Translated: CASSPGLQETEAFF. The chain uses TRBV18 and TRBJ1-1, with a possible D match to TRBD1 (5 bases). V lost 3 bases, J lost 5 bases, and 13 bases lay in between. The CDR3 totals 14 residues. Germline loops: CDR1 KGHSH, CDR2 LQKENI.

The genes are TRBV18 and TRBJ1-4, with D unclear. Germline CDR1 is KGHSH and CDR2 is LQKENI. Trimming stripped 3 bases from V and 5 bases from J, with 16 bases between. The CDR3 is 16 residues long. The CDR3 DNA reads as TGTGCCAGCTCACCCGGAATAATGTCCAGGAATGAAAAACTGTTTTTT. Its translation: CASSPGIMSRNEKLFF.

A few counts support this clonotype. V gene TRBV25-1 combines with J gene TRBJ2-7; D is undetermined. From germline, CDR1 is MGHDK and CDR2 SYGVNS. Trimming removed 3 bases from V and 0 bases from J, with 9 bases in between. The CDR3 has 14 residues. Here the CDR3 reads CASSEGQSSYEQYF. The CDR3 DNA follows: TGTGCCAGCAGTGAGGGCCAAAGCTCCTACGAGCAGTACTTC.

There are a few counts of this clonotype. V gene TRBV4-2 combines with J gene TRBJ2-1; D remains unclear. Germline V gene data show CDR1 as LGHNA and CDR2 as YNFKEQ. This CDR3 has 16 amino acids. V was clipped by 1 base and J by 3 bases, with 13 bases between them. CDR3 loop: CASSQGRGPGYNEQFF. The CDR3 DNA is TGTGCCAGCAGCCAAGGACGAGGACCCGGCTACAATGAGCAGTTCTTC.

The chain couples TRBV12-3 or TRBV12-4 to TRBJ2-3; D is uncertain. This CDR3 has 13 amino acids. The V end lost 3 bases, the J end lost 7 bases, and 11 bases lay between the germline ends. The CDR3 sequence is CASSFNQENTQYF. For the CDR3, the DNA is TGTGCCAGCAGTTTCAACCAGGAGAATACGCAGTATTTT.

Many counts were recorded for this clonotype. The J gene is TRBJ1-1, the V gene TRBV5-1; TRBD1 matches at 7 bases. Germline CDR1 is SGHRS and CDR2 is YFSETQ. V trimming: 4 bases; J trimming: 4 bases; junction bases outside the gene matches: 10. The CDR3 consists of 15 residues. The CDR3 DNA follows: TGCGCCAGCAGCGAGACAGGGCCGCGGCGCACTGAAGCTTTCTTT. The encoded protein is CASSETGPRRTEAFF.

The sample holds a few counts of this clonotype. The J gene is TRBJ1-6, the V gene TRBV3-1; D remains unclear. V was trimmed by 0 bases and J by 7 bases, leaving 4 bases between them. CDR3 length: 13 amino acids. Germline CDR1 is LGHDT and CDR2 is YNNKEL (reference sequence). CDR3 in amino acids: CASSQDPNSPLHF. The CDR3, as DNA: TGTGCCAGCAGCCAAGATCCCAATTCACCCCTCCACTTT. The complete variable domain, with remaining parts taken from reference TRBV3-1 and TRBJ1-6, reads DTAVSQTPKYLVTQMGNDKSIKCEQNLGHDTMYWYKQDSKKFLKIMFSYNNKELIINETVPNRFSPKSPDKAHLNLHINSLELGDSAVYFCASSQDPNSPLHFGNGTRLTVT.

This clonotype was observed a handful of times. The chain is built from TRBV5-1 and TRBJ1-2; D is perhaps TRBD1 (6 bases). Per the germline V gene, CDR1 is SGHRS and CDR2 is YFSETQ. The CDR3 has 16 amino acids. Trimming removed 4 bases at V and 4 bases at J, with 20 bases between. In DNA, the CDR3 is TGCGCCAGCAGCATGGCGGACAGCCAGGGGATCTATGGCTACACCTTC. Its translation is CASSMADSQGIYGYTF.

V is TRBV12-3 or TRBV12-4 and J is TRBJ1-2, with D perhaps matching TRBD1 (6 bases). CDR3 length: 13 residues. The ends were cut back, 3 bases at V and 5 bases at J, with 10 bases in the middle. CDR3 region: CASSFSRGYGYTF. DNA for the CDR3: TGTGCCAGCAGTTTTTCGAGGGGGTATGGCTACACCTTC.

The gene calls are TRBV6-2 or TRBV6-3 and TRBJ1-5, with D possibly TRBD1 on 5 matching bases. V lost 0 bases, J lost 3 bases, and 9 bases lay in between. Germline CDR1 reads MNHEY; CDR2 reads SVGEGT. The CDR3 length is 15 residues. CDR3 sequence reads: CASSYSPGFNQPQHF. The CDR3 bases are TGTGCCAGCAGTTACTCGCCAGGGTTCAATCAGCCCCAGCATTTT.

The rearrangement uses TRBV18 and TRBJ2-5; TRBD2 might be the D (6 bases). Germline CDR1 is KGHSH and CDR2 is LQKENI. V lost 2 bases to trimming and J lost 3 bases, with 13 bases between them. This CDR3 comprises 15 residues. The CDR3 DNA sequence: TGTGCCAGCTCACCATTCGGGGGAGGAGAAGAGACCCAGTACTTC. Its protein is CASSPFGGGEETQYF.

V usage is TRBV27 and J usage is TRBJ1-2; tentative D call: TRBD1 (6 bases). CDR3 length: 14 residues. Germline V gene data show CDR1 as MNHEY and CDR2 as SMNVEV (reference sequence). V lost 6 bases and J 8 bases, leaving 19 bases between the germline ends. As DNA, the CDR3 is TGTGCCAGCAGCAGGGTCGGTGCCGGGGGCGGCTACACCTTC. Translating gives CASSRVGAGGGYTF.

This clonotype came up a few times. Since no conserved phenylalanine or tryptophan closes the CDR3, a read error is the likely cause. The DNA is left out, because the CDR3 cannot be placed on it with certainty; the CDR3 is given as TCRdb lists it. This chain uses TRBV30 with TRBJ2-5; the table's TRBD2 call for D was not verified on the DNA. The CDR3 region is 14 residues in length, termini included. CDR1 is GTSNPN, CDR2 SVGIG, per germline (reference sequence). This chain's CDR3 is CAWSVRGTSGPLGL.

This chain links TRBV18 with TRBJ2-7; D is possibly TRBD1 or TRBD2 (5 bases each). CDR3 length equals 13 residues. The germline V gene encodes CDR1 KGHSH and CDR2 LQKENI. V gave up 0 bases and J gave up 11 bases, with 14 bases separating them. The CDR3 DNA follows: TGTGCCAGCTCACCACCATTAGGGACGAAGAAGTACTTC. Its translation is CASSPPLGTKKYF.

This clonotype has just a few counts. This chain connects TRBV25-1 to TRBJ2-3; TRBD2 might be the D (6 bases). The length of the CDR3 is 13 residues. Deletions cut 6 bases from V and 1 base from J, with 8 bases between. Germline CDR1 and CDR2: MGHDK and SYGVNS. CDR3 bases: TGTGCCAGCAGCGGACTACGCACAGATACGCAGTATTTT. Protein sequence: CASSGLRTDTQYF. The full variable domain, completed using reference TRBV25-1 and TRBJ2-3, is EADIYQTPRYLVIGTGKKITLECSQTMGHDKMYWYQQDPGMELHLIHYSYGVNSTEKGDLSSESTVSRIRTEHFPLTLESARPSHTSQYLCASSGLRTDTQYFGPGTRLTVL.

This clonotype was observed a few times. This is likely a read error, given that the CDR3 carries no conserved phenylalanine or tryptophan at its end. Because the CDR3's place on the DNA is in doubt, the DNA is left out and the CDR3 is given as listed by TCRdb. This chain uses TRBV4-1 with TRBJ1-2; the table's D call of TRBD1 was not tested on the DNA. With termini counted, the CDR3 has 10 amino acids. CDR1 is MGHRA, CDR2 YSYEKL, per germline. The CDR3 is CASSRPGVGR.